The 24 T cell receptor beta chains below were found in one sample sequenced in a study of blood T cells in healthy people across ages. Next came a second PCR, run for about 6 to 12 cycles, which used a sample-barcoded 5' primer along with a J-beta primer mix. A single record per CDR3 protein comes from TCRdb applying MiXCR to the 5' RACE reads. The sample yields 1.5 million to 1.8 million distinct CDR3 sequences, roughly 43% seen once. Sequencing was performed on blood. The source of these receptors is a woman aged 18 to 35 in good health.

The chain is built from TRBV7-9 and TRBJ2-5; 10 nucleotides align to TRBD2. From germline, CDR1 is SEHNR and CDR2 FQNEAQ (reference sequence). The CDR3 sequence is 16 residues long. With V trimmed by 0 bases and J by 12 bases, 13 bases remained unmatched. CDR3 nucleotide sequence: TGTGCCAGCAGCTTAGCGATCAGGACTAGCGGAAATGAGAAGTACTTC. This gives the protein CASSLAIRTSGNEKYF.

This clonotype has a handful of counts. The chain joins TRBV3-1 to TRBJ2-1; D not resolved. This CDR3 has 13 amino acids. Germline loops: CDR1 LGHDT, CDR2 YNNKEL (reference sequence). Trimming left V 4 bases short and J 6 bases short, with 10 bases between. CDR3: CASSPPDLNEQFF. The CDR3 DNA reads as TGTGCCAGCAGCCCACCGGATCTCAATGAGCAGTTCTTC.

This clonotype has only a few counts. This rearrangement joins TRBV25-1 to TRBJ2-5, with D unclear. Matching the DNA end better, TRBJ2-7 makes the J call doubtful. This CDR3 contains 13 residues. Germline V gene data show CDR1 as MGHDK and CDR2 as SYGVNS. The CDR3 sequence: CASSDKFYSEQYF. For the CDR3, the DNA is TGTGCCAGCAGTGACAAGTTCTATAGCGAGCAGTACTTC.

In regard to this clonotype: The germline gene is not matched at one end of the junction; a read error may be the cause. The chain links TRBV12-3 or TRBV12-4 to TRBJ2-7; 10 bases line up with TRBD2. This CDR3 region has 15 residues. CDR3 bases: TGTGTCAGCAGTCCTCAGCGGGGGGGCCTCTCCGAGCAGTACTTC. It specifies CVSSPQRGGLSEQYF.

The CDR3: CSARERAGTYNEQFF. CDR3 DNA sequence: TGCAGTGCTAGAGAACGAGCGGGAACCTACAATGAGCAGTTCTTC. V and J are TRBV20-1 and TRBJ2-1; 7 bases are shared with TRBD2. The junction had 4 bases not matched to a gene; V was cut back by 0 bases and J by 2 bases. The CDR3 spans 15 residues. Germline V lookup: CDR1 DFQATT, CDR2 SNEGSKA (reference sequence).

V gene TRBV27 combines with J gene TRBJ2-1; TRBD1 or TRBD2 may be the D gene (5 bases each). CDR3 length: 13 residues. Germline V gene lookup returns CDR1 MNHEY and CDR2 SMNVEV (reference sequence). Deletions cut 0 bases from V and 13 bases from J, with 13 bases between. The CDR3 protein is CASSLSRMGVQFF. CDR3 nucleotide sequence: TGTGCCAGCAGTTTATCCCGGATGGGGGTCCAGTTCTTC.

CDR3 protein: CAIRGPQTNYGYTF. In DNA, the CDR3 is TGTGCCATCAGGGGCCCGCAAACTAACTATGGCTACACCTTC. This chain connects TRBV10-3 to TRBJ1-2; D unclear. Per germline, CDR1 ENHRY and CDR2 SYGVKD. The CDR3 is 14 amino acids. Trimming cost V 6 bases and J 0 bases, with 11 bases left between them.

The V gene is TRBV6-2 or TRBV6-3, the J gene TRBJ2-3; the match to TRBD2 covers 7 bases. The CDR3 runs to 15 residues. J was trimmed by 6 bases and V by 2 bases; bases with no gene match: 8. Per the germline V gene, CDR1 is MNHEY and CDR2 is SVGEGT. The CDR3 loop is CASSYVGGVTDTQYF. CDR3 nucleotides: TGTGCCAGCAGTTACGTTGGGGGGGTCACCGATACGCAGTATTTT.

The V gene is TRBV21-1, the J gene TRBJ2-5; the D call of TRBD2 is as the table states it, not checked on the DNA. TRBV21-1 is reported as a pseudogene. The CDR3 totals 16 residues. The DNA of the CDR3 is TGTGCCAGCCGGTTGGTTAGCGGGAGGGCGTGTAATGAGCAGTACTTC. Protein sequence: CASRLVSGRACNEQYF.

The genes are TRBV27 and TRBJ2-5; 8 bases fit TRBD1. The germline gives CDR1 MNHEY, CDR2 SMNVEV (reference sequence). CDR3 length: 14 amino acids. J lost 3 bases, V lost 6 bases, and 6 bases had no gene match. CDR3 loop: CASRSYRGKETQYF. CDR3 DNA sequence: TGTGCCAGCAGGAGTTACAGGGGGAAAGAGACCCAGTACTTC.

The CDR3 DNA follows: TGTGCCAGCAGTTATGGTCTCCATTATGCTAACTATGGCTACACCTTC. It encodes CASSYGLHYANYGYTF. The chain combines TRBV6-5 with TRBJ1-2; D ambiguous. Germline lookup yields CDR1 MNHEY and CDR2 SVGAGI. The CDR3 consists of 16 residues. V lost 3 bases and J 0 bases, leaving 14 bases between the germline ends.

The chain has TRBV27 and TRBJ1-2; 9 nucleotides line up with TRBD1. J gave up 3 bases and V 5 bases, and 4 bases lay outside the gene matches. The CDR3 consists of 14 residues. Germline V lookup: CDR1 MNHEY, CDR2 SMNVEV (reference sequence). CDR3 in DNA: TGTGCCAGCAGTATCGACAGGGGGTACTATGGCTACACCTTC. This translates into CASSIDRGYYGYTF.

A few counts support this clonotype. V and J are TRBV4-1 and TRBJ2-1, with 7 bases lining up with TRBD2. This CDR3 has 17 amino acids. The germline V gene has CDR1 MGHRA and CDR2 YSYEKL. The V segment lost 1 base and the J segment 3 bases; nucleotides outside the gene matches: 9. CDR3: CASSQGLAGILYNEQFF. The CDR3 bases are TGCGCCAGCAGCCAAGGGTTAGCGGGTATTCTCTACAATGAGCAGTTCTTC.

V is TRBV6-6 and J is TRBJ2-4; maybe TRBD2 (6 bases). This CDR3 spans 13 amino acids. V lost 10 bases and J 8 bases, leaving 18 bases between the germline ends. Germline V CDR1 and CDR2: MNHNY, SVGAGI (reference sequence). CDR3 sequence: CATKGREMDIQYF. CDR3 DNA: TGTGCCACCAAGGGACGGGAGATGGACATTCAGTACTTC.

This clonotype has only a few counts. The chain has TRBV7-9 and TRBJ2-1, with 8 bases aligning to TRBD2. Trimming cost V 4 bases and J 5 bases; bases outside gene matches: 7. CDR1 SEHNR and CDR2 FQNEAQ come from the germline V gene (reference sequence). The CDR3 length is 15 residues. The CDR3 DNA is TGTGCCAGCAGCTCGAGCGGGAGCAATCACAATGAGCAGTTCTTC. Translation: CASSSSGSNHNEQFF.

This clonotype has a handful of counts. The chain is built from TRBV7-2 and TRBJ2-5; 13 nucleotides line up with TRBD2. The CDR3 is 18 amino acids. Germline V gene data show CDR1 as SGHTA and CDR2 as FQGNSA. After removal of 5 bases from V and 3 bases from J, the junction contained 12 bases not matched to a gene. Here the CDR3 reads CASSPPPGTSGIEETQYF. The CDR3 DNA follows: TGTGCCAGCAGCCCGCCTCCCGGGACTAGCGGGATAGAAGAGACCCAGTACTTC. The full variable domain, with the rest looked up from reference TRBV7-2 and TRBJ2-5, is GAGVSQSPSNKVTEKGKDVELRCDPISGHTALYWYRQSLGQGLEFLIYFQGNSAPDKSGLPSDRFSAERTGGSVSTLTIQRTQQEDSAVYLCASSPPPGTSGIEETQYFGPGTRLLVL.

The J gene is TRBJ1-2, the V gene TRBV12-3 or TRBV12-4; weak D call: TRBD1 (6 bases). The length of the CDR3 is 13 residues. V lost 3 bases to trimming and J lost 7 bases, with 12 bases between them. In DNA form, the CDR3 reads TGTGCCAGCAGTTTTCAGGGGAGGGTTGGCTACACCTTC. Its translation: CASSFQGRVGYTF.

The chain uses TRBV30 and TRBJ2-3, with a weak D call TRBD1 (6 bases). Trimming removed 0 bases at V and 5 bases at J, with 12 bases between. This CDR3 is 14 amino acids long. In germline, CDR1 is GTSNPN, CDR2 SVGIG (reference sequence). This chain's CDR3 is CAWSVRGSRDTQYF. The CDR3 bases are TGTGCCTGGAGTGTAAGGGGGAGTCGAGATACGCAGTATTTT.

V usage is TRBV20-1 and J usage is TRBJ1-2; TRBD1 matches 7 bases. The germline V gene has CDR1 DFQATT and CDR2 SNEGSKA (reference sequence). This CDR3 is 14 amino acids long. With 7 bases clipped from V and 6 bases from J, the junction kept 14 bases outside the gene matches. The CDR3 here is CSVSRDSHRNGYTF. As DNA, the CDR3 is TGCAGTGTGTCCAGGGACAGTCATAGGAATGGCTACACCTTC.

The sample holds many counts of this clonotype. The chain links TRBV4-3 to TRBJ2-3; D gene ambiguous. Germline V gene lookup returns CDR1 LGHNA and CDR2 YSLEER. The CDR3 runs to 14 residues. V was pared by 0 bases and J by 7 bases, with 11 bases between. In nucleotides, the CDR3 is TGCGCCAGCAGCCAAGATCAAGCGACCCATACGCAGTATTTT. Its translation is CASSQDQATHTQYF.

This clonotype came up a few times. This rearrangement joins TRBV20-1 to TRBJ1-2; the D is unclear. The CDR3 has 11 amino acids. Germline values: CDR1 DFQATT, CDR2 SNEGSKA (reference sequence). V gave up 5 bases and J gave up 6 bases, with 10 bases separating them. The CDR3 DNA reads as TGCAGTGCTGACAAGTTCAATGGCTACACCTTC. The encoded protein is CSADKFNGYTF.

The chain combines TRBV9 with TRBJ2-2; the D is unclear. With 1 base removed from V and 2 bases from J, the gap between germline ends came to 9 bases. There are 15 residues in the CDR3. Germline lookup yields CDR1 SGDLS and CDR2 YYNGEE. CDR3 amino acids: CASSVLGTNTGELFF. The CDR3 DNA sequence: TGTGCCAGCAGCGTACTAGGTACCAACACCGGGGAGCTGTTTTTT.

There are a few counts of this clonotype. The chain carries TRBV27 and TRBJ2-1, with 8 bases matching TRBD1. V was pared by 5 bases and J by 8 bases, with 5 bases of the junction left unmatched. Germline V gene sequence: CDR1 MNHEY, CDR2 SMNVEV (reference sequence). This CDR3 is built from 13 residues. In DNA form, the CDR3 reads TGTGCCAGCAGTGTAGACAGGGGCCATGAGCAGTTCTTC. Translation: CASSVDRGHEQFF.

The chain carries TRBV3-1 and TRBJ2-4, with D possibly matching TRBD2 (6 bases). Trimming stripped 2 bases from V and 0 bases from J, with 11 bases between. The germline V gene has CDR1 LGHDT and CDR2 YNNKEL (reference sequence). This CDR3 is 16 amino acids long. The CDR3 bases are TGTGCCAGCAGCCAACTACGCGGGGTAGCCAAAAACATTCAGTACTTC. Residues: CASSQLRGVAKNIQYF.